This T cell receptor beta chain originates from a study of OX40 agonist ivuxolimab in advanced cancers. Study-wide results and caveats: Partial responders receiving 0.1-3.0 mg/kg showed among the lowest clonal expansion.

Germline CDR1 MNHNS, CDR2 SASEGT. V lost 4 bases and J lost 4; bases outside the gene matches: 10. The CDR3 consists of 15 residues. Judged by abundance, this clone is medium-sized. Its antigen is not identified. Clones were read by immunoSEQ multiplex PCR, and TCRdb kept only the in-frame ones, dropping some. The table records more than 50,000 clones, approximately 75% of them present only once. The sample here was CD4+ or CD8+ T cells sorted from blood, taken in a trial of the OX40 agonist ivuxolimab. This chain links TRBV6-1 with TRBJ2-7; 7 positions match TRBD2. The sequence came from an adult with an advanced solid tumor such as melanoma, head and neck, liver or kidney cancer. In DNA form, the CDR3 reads TGTGCCAGCAGTGTCTCCTCGGGGGGAATATACGAGCAGTACTTC. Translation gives CASSVSSGGIYEQYF.